The 7 T cell receptor beta chains in this list originate from one sample, sequenced in a study of regulatory T cells in long-lasting Graves disease. Regarding time point: newly diagnosed GD, antithyroid drugs for less than 3 months. The TCR library was made from RNA that had been extracted from PBMCs in TRIzol. iRepertoire HTBI primers and Arm-PCR of CDR3 regions built TCR beta libraries. TCRdb re-called the multiplex PCR reads with MiXCR, one entry per CDR3 protein. Of roughly 220,000 distinct CDR3 sequences listed, approximately 16% are singletons. The specimen comprised peripheral blood mononuclear cells (PBMCs), sampled at new diagnosis, from a patient treated with antithyroid drugs. The receptors were gathered from a female donor with Graves disease.

This clonotype was observed at least ten times. This chain connects TRBV6-5 to TRBJ2-2; D is unresolved. The germline gives CDR1 MNHEY, CDR2 SVGAGI. CDR3 length: 15 residues. V was shortened by 2 bases and J by 0 bases, with 7 bases between the two germline ends. The CDR3 DNA is TGTGCCAGCAGTTACGTACTTGCGAACACCGGGGAGCTGTTTTTT. This codes for CASSYVLANTGELFF.

This clonotype showed up many times. The V call is TRBV6-1, the J call TRBJ1-2; D unresolved. CDR3 length: 16 amino acids. Germline lookup yields CDR1 MNHNS and CDR2 SASEGT. The germline V and J ends were trimmed by 6 bases and 4 bases, with 21 bases remaining between them. The CDR3 sequence is CASRVTSRTALYGYTF. The DNA of the CDR3 is TGTGCCAGCAGGGTGACAAGTCGAACCGCCCTCTATGGCTACACCTTC.

This clonotype has a count of ten or more. This chain uses TRBV7-9 with TRBJ2-7, with TRBD1 matching over 9 bases. This CDR3 region has 14 residues. With 5 bases clipped from V and 7 bases from J, the junction kept 9 bases outside the gene matches. Germline V lookup: CDR1 SEHNR, CDR2 FQNEAQ (reference sequence). In DNA, the CDR3 is TGTGCCAGCAGCCGCCGGGACAGGGCTACGGAGCAGTACTTC. Protein: CASSRRDRATEQYF.

This clonotype was counted at least ten times. This chain links TRBV5-6 with TRBJ1-1; unclear D gene. V was cut by 4 bases and J by 10 bases, with 17 bases left in between. This CDR3 spans 13 amino acids. Germline loops: CDR1 SGHDT, CDR2 YYEEEE. The DNA for the CDR3 is TGTGCCAGCAGCCTGGGCCCCCACAGTGCAGCTTTCTTT. Protein sequence: CASSLGPHSAAFF.

This clonotype was observed many times. The rearrangement joins TRBV28 to TRBJ2-3; D might be TRBD2 (6 bases). Trimming stripped 4 bases from V and 4 bases from J, with 9 bases between. Germline V gives CDR1 MDHEN, CDR2 SYDVKM. This CDR3 region has 13 residues. The CDR3 region is CASSSGGADTQYF. CDR3 nucleotides: TGTGCCAGCAGTTCTGGCGGGGCAGATACGCAGTATTTT.

The sample holds many counts of this clonotype. The J gene is TRBJ2-1, the V gene TRBV7-2; D is undetermined. Germline V gives CDR1 SGHTA, CDR2 FQGNSA. V lost 0 bases to trimming and J lost 3 bases, with 12 bases between them. The length of the CDR3 is 16 residues. CDR3 DNA: TGTGCCAGCAGCTTAGCGCGTGTGGGCCTCTACAATGAGCAGTTCTTC. Amino acid sequence: CASSLARVGLYNEQFF.

This clonotype has a count of ten or more. This chain joins TRBV4-2 and TRBJ2-6; 8 bases match TRBD1. V was pared by 1 base and J by 0 bases, with 8 bases of the junction left unmatched. Per the germline V gene, CDR1 is LGHNA and CDR2 is YNFKEQ. The CDR3 spans 19 residues. As DNA, the CDR3 is TGTGCCAGCAGCCAAGCCACAGGGGGTCTAAGCTCTGGGGCCAACGTCCTGACTTTC. Its translation: CASSQATGGLSSGANVLTF.